This T cell receptor (beta chain) was retrieved from a study of blood T cell repertoires in COVID-19. Study-level information: The United States, Italy and Spain were the sources of the acute and convalescent COVID-19 samples.

Germline V gene data show CDR1 as KGHDR and CDR2 as SFDVKD. The CDR3 extends over 15 amino acids. V shed 9 bases and J shed 1 base, with 15 bases lying between them. Per the study methods: For nucleated cells, counts were estimated from reference gene primer amplification. This table comes from immunoSEQ multiplex PCR, and its TCRdb copy is limited to in-frame clones, with some not included. V, J and clone size are taken as reported in that table, and D and trimming were inferred from the DNA itself. The data show tens of thousands of clones, with 80% to 95% seen just once and more than 3% held by the top ten.

Sequencing was performed on peripheral blood. The chain couples TRBV24-1 to TRBJ2-1; TRBD2 might be the D (6 bases). The TCR sequence derives from a man in his sixties with acute or convalescent COVID-19. CDR3 protein: CATSPGTPSYNEQFF. CDR3 nucleotides: TGTGCCACCTCTCCCGGGACTCCTTCCTACAATGAGCAGTTCTTC.